These T cell receptor beta chains were read from a single sample in a study of blood T cell repertoires in COVID-19. The assay was immunoSEQ multiplex PCR, and TCRdb's table has in-frame clones only and misses some. The data hold around 300,000 clones, with around 90% observed a single time. Sample: peripheral blood. These receptors all come from a woman in her 50s with COVID-19, enrolled during active disease. CDR3s include the opening cysteine and the closing phenylalanine or tryptophan. The D gene is left open where the match is weak. Size values are once, few and many counts, or a class for expanded clones, and some rows have none.

J gene	V gene	clone size	D gene	CDR3 DNA	CDR3 protein
TRBJ1-3	TRBV7-2	NA	NA	TGTGCCAGCAGCTTAATAGGACAGACCTCTGGAAACACCATATATTTT	CASSLIGQTSGNTIYF
TRBJ1-2	TRBV4-2	once	TRBD1	TGTGCCAGCAGCCAAGAATCGGCAGGGGGCCGTGGCTACACCTTC	CASSQESAGGRGYTF
TRBJ2-3	TRBV5-1	once	TRBD2	TGCGCCAGCAGGGTCCAGCGGGAGGGCCGGACAGATACGCAGTATTTT	CASRVQREGRTDTQYF
TRBJ1-2	TRBV5-4	NA	TRBD1	TGTGCCAGCAGCCTGGACAGGGTAAATGGCTACACCTTC	CASSLDRVNGYTF
TRBJ1-5	TRBV30	NA	TRBD1	TGTGCCTGGAGTGAACAGGGGGTGGGGAATCAGCCCCAGCATTTT	CAWSEQGVGNQPQHF
TRBJ1-2	TRBV9	once	NA	TGTGCCAGCAGCGGATCGACAGGTGGCTATGGCTACACCTTC	CASSGSTGGYGYTF
TRBJ2-1	TRBV9	NA	TRBD2	TGTGCCAGCAGCGTCTCGGGACTAGCGGCTGAGCAGTTCTTC	CASSVSGLAAEQFF
TRBJ1-1	TRBV20-1	NA	TRBD1	TGCAGTGCTAGTTCAGGGGGTCGAAGGGCTTTCTTT	CSASSGGRRAFF
TRBJ2-1	TRBV12-3/TRBV12-4	NA	NA	TGTGCCAGCAGTTTCAGGGTGGACAATGAGCAGTTCTTC	CASSFRVDNEQFF
TRBJ2-1	TRBV14	NA	NA	TGTGCCAGCAGCCAGGGGAGCTCCTACAATGAGCAGTTCTTC	CASSQGSSYNEQFF
TRBJ2-7	TRBV19	NA	TRBD2	TGTGCCAGTAGTACCGATAGCGGGGGCTTTTCCGAGCAGTACTTC	CASSTDSGGFSEQYF
TRBJ2-1	TRBV7-3	once	TRBD2	TGTGCCAGCAGCTTTGTTTTGGGCGGGAGGGGGAGCAATGAGCAGTTCTTC	CASSFVLGGRGSNEQFF
TRBJ1-2	TRBV10-1	NA	NA	TGCGCCAGCAGTGAGTCGCGGGGGTCGATCTATGGCTACACCTTC	CASSESRGSIYGYTF
TRBJ1-5	TRBV6-5	once	NA	TGTGCCAGCAGTCCCCTGACAGTTGGCAATCAGCCCCAGCATTTT	CASSPLTVGNQPQHF
TRBJ1-6	TRBV6-6	NA	NA	TGTGCCAGCACTTTACGTGGACAGCGGAATTCACCCCTCCACTTT	CASTLRGQRNSPLHF
TRBJ2-1	TRBV15	NA	TRBD2	TGTGCCACCAGCAGAGAACCGCCGGGAGGGCCTAATGAGCAGTTCTTC	CATSREPPGGPNEQFF
TRBJ1-2	TRBV27	NA	NA	TGTGCCAGCAGTTTTCTAGGGGACTATGGCTACACCTTC	CASSFLGDYGYTF
TRBJ2-7	TRBV18	NA	TRBD1	TGTGCCAGCTCACCAAGTGGGACAGGACTGGCCGAGCAGTACTTC	CASSPSGTGLAEQYF
TRBJ2-1	TRBV19	NA	NA	TGTGCCAGTAGTACAGGACTTGGGAATGAGCAGTTCTTC	CASSTGLGNEQFF
TRBJ2-1	TRBV11-2	NA	TRBD2	TGTGCCAGCAGTCGACTAGCGGGAGGGTACAATGAGCAGTTCTTC	CASSRLAGGYNEQFF
TRBJ1-1	TRBV7-6	NA	NA	TGTGCCAGCAGCTTAGAGGCAGGGCGCATGAACACTGAAGCTTTCTTT	CASSLEAGRMNTEAFF
TRBJ1-4	TRBV19	NA	NA	TGTGCCAGTAATCAAGGGGGAACGGCAACTAATGAAAAACTGTTTTTT	CASNQGGTATNEKLFF
TRBJ1-1	TRBV4-2	NA	NA	TGTGCCAGCAGCCGTACAGGGATGAACACTGAAGCTTTCTTT	CASSRTGMNTEAFF
TRBJ1-5	TRBV6-1	NA	TRBD1	TGTGCCAGCAGTGAAGCGGGACAGAGCCCTTATCAGCCCCAGCATTTT	CASSEAGQSPYQPQHF
TRBJ1-6	TRBV4-2	NA	NA	TGTGCCAGCAGCCAAGATGAGACGGGACTGCACTATTCACCCCTCCACTTT	CASSQDETGLHYSPLHF
TRBJ1-2	TRBV2	NA	NA	TGTGCCAGAAGAGGATCCGGGATCTATGGCTACACCTTC	CARRGSGIYGYTF
TRBJ2-7	TRBV19	NA	NA	TGTGCCAGTAGAGAAATCGGGAATACCTACGAGCAGTACTTC	CASREIGNTYEQYF
TRBJ2-7	TRBV6-5	NA	TRBD1	TGTGCCAGCACCATGACCGGGACAGGGGTTGGTCGGCAGTACTTC	CASTMTGTGVGRQYF
TRBJ2-1	TRBV19	NA	TRBD2	TGTGCCAGTAGTACAACTAGCGCGTACTACAATGAGCAGTTCTTC	CASSTTSAYYNEQFF
TRBJ2-1	TRBV3-1/TRBV3-2	NA	NA	TGTGCCAGCAGCCAAGTGATTCAGGGAAGGAATGAGCAGTTCTTC	CASSQVIQGRNEQFF
TRBJ1-2	TRBV18	NA	TRBD1	TGTGCCAGCTCAGCGGGACAGGGGGCGATCTATGGCTACACCTTC	CASSAGQGAIYGYTF
TRBJ1-5	TRBV27	many	NA	TGTGCCAGCAGTTTTCGGGGTCAGCCCCAGCATTTT	CASSFRGQPQHF